This T cell receptor (beta chain) is drawn from a study of T cell responses to AZD1222 COVID-19 vaccine. Concerning this clone: The antigen is undetermined.

Germline values: CDR1 GTSNPN, CDR2 SVGIG (reference sequence). This CDR3 comprises 13 residues. V shed 0 bases and J shed 5 bases, with 10 bases lying between them. Produced via immunoSEQ multiplex PCR; TCRdb's table is partial and in-frame only. The table records around 140,000 clones, over 85% of them present only once. Study results and limitations: Across spike, vaccine-associated CD4 TCRs were found, dominant at 160-218 and 743-854.

The gene calls are TRBV30 and TRBJ1-1, with D possibly being TRBD1 (5 bases). This specimen consisted of peripheral blood, obtained 28 days after the second AZD1222 dose. The receptor's source is an adult who received the AZD1222 COVID-19 vaccine. The CDR3 DNA sequence: TGTGCCTGGAGTGTGGATGGGGGTACTGAAGCTTTCTTT. This translates into CAWSVDGGTEAFF.